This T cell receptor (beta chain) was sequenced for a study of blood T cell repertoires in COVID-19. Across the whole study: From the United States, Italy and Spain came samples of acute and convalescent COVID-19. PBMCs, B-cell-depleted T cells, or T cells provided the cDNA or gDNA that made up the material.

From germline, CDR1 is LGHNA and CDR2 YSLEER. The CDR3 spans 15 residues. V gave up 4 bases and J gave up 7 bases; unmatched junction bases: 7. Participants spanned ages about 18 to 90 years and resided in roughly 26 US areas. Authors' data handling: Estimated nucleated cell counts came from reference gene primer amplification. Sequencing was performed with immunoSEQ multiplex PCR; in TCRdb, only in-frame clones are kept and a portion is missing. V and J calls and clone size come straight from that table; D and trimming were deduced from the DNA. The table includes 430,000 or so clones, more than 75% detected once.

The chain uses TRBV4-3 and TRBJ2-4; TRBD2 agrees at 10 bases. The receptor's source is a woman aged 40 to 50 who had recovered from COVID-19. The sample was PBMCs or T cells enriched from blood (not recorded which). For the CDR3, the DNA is TGCGCCAGCAGCCCCCAGGGGACTAGCGCGAACATTCAGTACTTC. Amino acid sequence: CASSPQGTSANIQYF.